This entry describes one T cell receptor (beta chain). This CDR3 spans 16 amino acids. CDR1 is LNHDA, CDR2 SQIVND, per germline (reference sequence). V was trimmed by 5 bases and J by 1 base, leaving 17 bases between them. Clones were sequenced by immunoSEQ multiplex PCR, and TCRdb holds only the in-frame ones, with some missing. The sample has 70,000 to 80,000 clones, around 88% seen once. The data derive from a study of OX40 agonist ivuxolimab in advanced cancers. For the study at large: Dose-escalation patients suffered from hepatocellular carcinoma, melanoma, renal cell or head and neck cancer.

The timepoints at which blood was sampled were baseline, cycle 4 day 1, and cycle 7 day 1. The sequencing here drew on CD4+ or CD8+ T cells sorted from blood, taken in a trial of the OX40 agonist ivuxolimab. V usage is TRBV19 and J usage is TRBJ1-1; D is unresolved. The TCR comes from an adult with an advanced solid tumor such as melanoma, head and neck, liver or kidney cancer. The chain's CDR3 is CASSSPGRPENTEAFF. The CDR3 bases are TGTGCCAGTAGTTCTCCTGGGCGTCCCGAGAACACTGAAGCTTTCTTT.